These 24 T cell receptor beta chains were all obtained from the same sample, sequenced in a study of cytomegalovirus exposure and HLA in healthy donors. PCR employed 60 Vbeta and 13 Jbeta primers. Data came from immunoSEQ multiplex PCR; TCRdb stores just in-frame clones and leaves some out. This sample has approximately 32,000 clones, with 70% to 80% found just once. Sequencing used PBMCs. These receptors all come from a woman in her 30s in good health and CMV-seropositive.

The rearrangement links TRBV7-9 to TRBJ2-7; 8 positions match TRBD1. The junction had 6 bases not matched to a gene; V was cut back by 2 bases and J by 3 bases. Germline values: CDR1 SEHNR, CDR2 FQNEAQ (reference sequence). This CDR3 comprises 15 residues. The CDR3 sequence is CASSLSGTGVYEQYF. CDR3 DNA sequence: TGTGCCAGCAGCTTATCGGGGACAGGAGTCTACGAGCAGTACTTC.

The chain combines TRBV2 with TRBJ2-5, with a weak D call TRBD2 (7 bases). Germline values: CDR1 SNHLY, CDR2 FYNNEI. CDR3 length: 16 amino acids. Trimming removed 4 bases from V and 5 bases from J, with 20 bases in between. The CDR3 DNA sequence: TGTGCCAGCAGTGGAGGGGGGGTACGGGTGGGGGAGACCCAGTACTTC. Translation: CASSGGGVRVGETQYF.

The V call is TRBV5-4, the J call TRBJ1-1; D gene unclear. The CDR3 is 13 amino acids. Trimming took 0 bases from V and 1 from J, leaving 4 bases between them. Germline CDR1 reads SGHNT; CDR2 reads YYREEE (reference sequence). Here the CDR3 DNA reads TGTGCCAGCAGCTTGGGCGGGAACACTGAAGCTTTCTTT. This sequence encodes CASSLGGNTEAFF.

The chain combines TRBV19 with TRBJ2-1, with D possibly matching TRBD2 (6 bases). Per the germline V gene, CDR1 is LNHDA and CDR2 is SQIVND (reference sequence). The CDR3 is 14 residues long. V lost 7 bases and J 10 bases, leaving 20 bases between the germline ends. The CDR3, as DNA: TGTGCCAGTACCTACGGAGGCGGGATGGGAGAGCAGTTCTTC. It codes for CASTYGGGMGEQFF.

The rearrangement uses TRBV6-1 and TRBJ2-7; D possibly corresponds to TRBD1 (6 bases). This CDR3 is built from 14 residues. V lost 4 bases and J 1 base, leaving 11 bases between the germline ends. Germline-derived CDR1 and CDR2 are MNHNS and SASEGT. CDR3 bases: TGTGCCAGCAGTGTACAGGGCGGTTCCTACGAGCAGTACTTC. Protein product: CASSVQGGSYEQYF.

V and J are TRBV18 and TRBJ2-7, with TRBD1 matching over 7 bases. CDR3 length equals 14 residues. Germline V gene data show CDR1 as KGHSH and CDR2 as LQKENI. The trim removed 3 bases at V and 1 base at J, leaving 3 bases unmatched. The CDR3 region has the DNA TGTGCCAGCTCACCCGGACAGGCTTCCTACGAGCAGTACTTC. Amino acids: CASSPGQASYEQYF.

As concerns this clone: Mismatch with germline at one junction end may stem from a read error. The V gene is TRBV19, the J gene TRBJ2-1; maybe TRBD2 (6 bases). CDR3 length: 14 amino acids. Germline assignment: CDR1 LNHDA and CDR2 SQIVND (reference sequence). The CDR3 here is CTSTYGGGMGEQFF. In nucleotides, the CDR3 is TGTACCAGTACCTACGGAGGCGGGATGGGAGAGCAGTTCTTC.

The V and J genes are TRBV2 and TRBJ1-5; D ambiguous. Trimming pared 5 bases from V and 0 bases from J, leaving 8 bases between. CDR1 is SNHLY and CDR2 is FYNNEI in the germline V gene. The CDR3 has 14 amino acids. This chain's CDR3 is CASSRLNSNQPQHF. CDR3 nucleotide sequence: TGTGCCAGCAGTCGTTTAAATAGCAATCAGCCCCAGCATTTT. The variable domain in full, with the rest retrieved from reference TRBV2 and TRBJ1-5, is EPEVTQTPSHQVTQMGQEVILRCVPISNHLYFYWYRQILGQKVEFLVSFYNNEISEKSEIFDDQFSVERPDGSNFTLKIRSTKLEDSAMYFCASSRLNSNQPQHFGDGTRLSIL.

This chain uses TRBV19 with TRBJ2-3; 12 nucleotides align to TRBD2. CDR1 is LNHDA, CDR2 SQIVND, per germline (reference sequence). V lost 8 bases, J lost 4 bases, and 7 bases stayed unmatched. The CDR3 length is 15 residues. The chain's CDR3 is CASRPTSGSADTQYF. The CDR3 DNA follows: TGTGCCAGTCGGCCGACTAGCGGGAGCGCAGATACGCAGTATTTT.

The chain is built from TRBV7-2 and TRBJ2-1, with 12 bases identical to TRBD2. There are 15 residues in the CDR3. Trimming cost V 4 bases and J 6 bases; bases outside gene matches: 4. Germline V gene lookup returns CDR1 SGHTA and CDR2 FQGNSA. The CDR3 DNA reads as TGTGCCAGCAGCTCTAGCGGGGGGGCTTTCAATGAGCAGTTCTTC. Residues: CASSSSGGAFNEQFF. Looking up the rest from reference TRBV7-2 and TRBJ2-1 gives the full variable domain: GAGVSQSPSNKVTEKGKDVELRCDPISGHTALYWYRQSLGQGLEFLIYFQGNSAPDKSGLPSDRFSAERTGGSVSTLTIQRTQQEDSAVYLCASSSSGGAFNEQFFGPGTRLTVL.

This clone was recorded a few times. This chain joins TRBV5-4 and TRBJ1-1; the D gene is possibly TRBD1 (5 bases). V gave up 0 bases and J gave up 6 bases, with 12 bases separating them. The CDR3 runs to 14 residues. Germline V gene lookup returns CDR1 SGHNT and CDR2 YYREEE (reference sequence). The CDR3 loop reads CASSLGGLAAEAFF. The CDR3 nucleotides are TGTGCCAGCAGCTTGGGGGGGTTAGCGGCTGAAGCTTTCTTT.

The chain uses TRBV13 and TRBJ2-3; 7 bases agree with TRBD1. Germline trimming cut 4 bases from V and 11 bases from J; bases unmatched to any gene: 3. CDR1 PRHDT and CDR2 FYEKMQ come from the germline V gene (reference sequence). The CDR3 runs 11 residues. CDR3 DNA sequence: TGTGCCAGCAGCTCCCGGGACAGGCAGTATTTT. Translated, it gives CASSSRDRQYF.

This clone was recorded only once. J is TRBJ2-1 and V is TRBV6-1; possible D gene TRBD1, 6 bases. V shed 4 bases and J shed 3 bases, with 19 bases lying between them. CDR1 MNHNS and CDR2 SASEGT come from the germline V gene. This CDR3 comprises 17 residues. CDR3 DNA: TGTGCCAGCAGTGTACAGGGTGCAAGTTTGCTCTACAATGAGCAGTTCTTC. Encoded protein: CASSVQGASLLYNEQFF.

The CDR3 sequence: CASRFTGDTQYF. For the CDR3, the DNA is TGTGCCAGCAGATTCACCGGGGATACGCAGTATTTT. V and J are TRBV11-2 and TRBJ2-3; D unclear. Trimming removed 6 bases from V and 6 bases from J, with 10 bases in between. The CDR3 has 12 amino acids. Germline V gene data show CDR1 as SGHAT and CDR2 as FQNNGV.

The rearrangement uses TRBV29-1 and TRBJ2-1; D might be TRBD2 (6 bases). This CDR3 has 14 residues. Germline CDR1 reads SQVTM; CDR2 reads ANQGSEA. Trimming removed 3 bases from V and 3 bases from J, with 12 bases in between. In nucleotides, the CDR3 is TGCAGCGTTGAGAGTCTAGCGAGCTACAATGAGCAGTTCTTC. It yields the protein CSVESLASYNEQFF.

This chain links TRBV5-3 with TRBJ2-7; D unresolved. TRBV5-3 is treated as an ORF (open reading frame) with a function not yet certain. The CDR3 is 11 amino acids. V was trimmed by 0 bases and J by 6 bases, leaving 4 bases between them. Here the CDR3 reads CARSLDREQYF. CDR3 nucleotides: TGTGCCAGAAGCTTGGATCGCGAGCAGTACTTC.

The chain combines TRBV4-1 with TRBJ2-7, with 9 positions matching TRBD1. The CDR3 totals 16 residues. Germline V lookup: CDR1 MGHRA, CDR2 YSYEKL. The junction had 6 bases not matched to a gene; V was cut back by 0 bases and J by 3 bases. The CDR3 DNA reads TGCGCCAGCAGCCAAGAATGGGGACAGGGACTCTACGAGCAGTACTTC. Its translation is CASSQEWGQGLYEQYF.

This clone has a handful of counts. The chain employs TRBV6-6 and TRBJ1-6; 10 positions match TRBD1. Germline CDR1 is MNHNY and CDR2 is SVGAGI (reference sequence). The length of the CDR3 is 16 residues. The ends lost 6 bases at V and 5 bases at J; junction bases unmatched: 7. The DNA for the CDR3 is TGTGCCAGCAGAACCGGGACAGGGGAGAATAATTCACCCCTCCACTTT. As protein: CASRTGTGENNSPLHF.

In nucleotides, the CDR3 is TGTGCCACCAGCATCAACACAGAGACCCAGTACTTC. This sequence encodes CATSINTETQYF. The V and J genes are TRBV15 and TRBJ2-5; D uncertain. The germline CDR1 and CDR2 sequences are LNHNV and YYDKDF (reference sequence). This CDR3 has 12 amino acids. The germline V and J ends were trimmed by 4 bases and 4 bases, with 7 bases remaining between them.

This chain uses TRBV4-1 with TRBJ2-5; D perhaps matches TRBD1 (6 bases). The length of the CDR3 is 19 residues. V gave up 3 bases and J gave up 3 bases, with 26 bases separating them. Germline CDR1 reads MGHRA; CDR2 reads YSYEKL. CDR3 sequence reads: CASSHKRIRDTSGEETQYF. CDR3 nucleotide sequence: TGCGCCAGCAGCCACAAACGGATCCGGGACACCAGTGGGGAAGAGACCCAGTACTTC.

As concerns this clone: A read error is likely, as this CDR3 ends without the conserved phenylalanine or tryptophan. The chain employs TRBV5-6 and TRBJ1-5, with D uncertain. This CDR3 has 19 residues. Trimming stripped 4 bases from V and 1 base from J, with 24 bases between. Germline CDR1 and CDR2: SGHDT and YYEEEE. This chain's CDR3 is CASSLPFKGGIGSNQPQHC. CDR3 nucleotide sequence: TGTGCCAGCAGCCTACCTTTTAAAGGAGGGATAGGAAGCAATCAGCCCCAGCATTGC.

This chain uses TRBV4-2 with TRBJ2-1; 8 nucleotides align to TRBD2. The V gene end was trimmed by 0 bases and the J gene end by 2 bases; junction bases not matched to a gene: 6. The CDR3 consists of 17 residues. Germline lookup yields CDR1 LGHNA and CDR2 YNFKEQ. CDR3 loop: CASSQDLAGGTYNEQFF. In DNA form, the CDR3 reads TGTGCCAGCAGCCAAGATTTGGCGGGAGGCACCTACAATGAGCAGTTCTTC.

The chain uses TRBV5-5 and TRBJ1-1; D is perhaps TRBD1 (6 bases). V lost 0 bases to trimming and J lost 3 bases, with 9 bases between them. Germline V gene lookup returns CDR1 SGHKS and CDR2 YYEKEE (reference sequence). This CDR3 is 14 amino acids long. The CDR3 region has the DNA TGTGCCAGCAGCTTGGGAGGGGGGGACACTGAAGCTTTCTTT. Protein sequence: CASSLGGGDTEAFF.

The chain carries TRBV5-5 and TRBJ1-2; 8 bases fit TRBD1. The ends lost 2 bases at V and 2 bases at J; junction bases unmatched: 2. The CDR3 totals 14 residues. CDR1 and CDR2 (germline): SGHKS, YYEKEE (reference sequence). The CDR3 is CASSFGQGNYGYTF. The CDR3 nucleotides read TGTGCCAGCAGCTTTGGACAGGGAAACTATGGCTACACCTTC.